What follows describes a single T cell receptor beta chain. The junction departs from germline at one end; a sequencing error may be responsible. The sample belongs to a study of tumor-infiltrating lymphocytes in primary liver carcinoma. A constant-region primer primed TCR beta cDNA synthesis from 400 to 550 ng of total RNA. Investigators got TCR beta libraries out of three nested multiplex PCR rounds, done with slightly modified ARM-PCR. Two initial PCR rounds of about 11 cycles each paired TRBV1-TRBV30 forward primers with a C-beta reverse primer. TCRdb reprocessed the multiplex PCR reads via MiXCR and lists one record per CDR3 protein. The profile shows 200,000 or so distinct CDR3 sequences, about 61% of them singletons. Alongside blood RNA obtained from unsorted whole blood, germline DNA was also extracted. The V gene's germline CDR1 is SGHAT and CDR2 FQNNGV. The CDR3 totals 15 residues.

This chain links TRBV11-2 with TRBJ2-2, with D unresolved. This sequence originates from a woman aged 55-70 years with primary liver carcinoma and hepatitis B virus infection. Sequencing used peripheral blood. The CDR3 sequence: CAGSPPQGPTRELFF. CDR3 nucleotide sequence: TGTGCCGGCAGCCCCCCACAAGGACCGACCCGGGAGCTGTTTTTT. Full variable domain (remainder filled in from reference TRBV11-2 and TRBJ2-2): EAGVAQSPRYKIIEKRQSVAFWCNPISGHATLYWYQQILGQGPKLLIQFQNNGVVDDSQLPKDRFSAERLKGVDSTLKIQPAKLEDSAVYLCAGSPPQGPTRELFFGEGSRLTVL.